This T cell receptor beta chain was observed in a study of cytomegalovirus exposure and HLA in healthy donors (TCRdb year 2017). As for the study more broadly: An earlier analysis of several hundred of the donors reported under 300 Gb of sequence data and 117 million unique TCR beta sequences obtained from some 200 million T cells. A few DR-DQ haplotypes were handled as single units for association and clustering because linkage in the cohort was strong. The T cell repertoires of some 670 subjects were profiled by immunosequencing and related to cytomegalovirus serostatus. Among several hundred genotyped donors of the cohort, an average of about 240,000 unique TCR beta nucleotide sequences was sequenced per donor, of which about 19% were non-productive. A later analysis re-analyzed previously published TCR beta repertoires from 650 to 800 donors and added high-resolution HLA genotyping to study TCR occurrence patterns. An early release covering some 640 HLA-typed donors comprised approximately 300 gigabases of sequencing data and approximately 80 million unique TCR sequences. The study aimed to test whether signatures of past pathogen exposure could be identified by cataloging public T cell receptors. The number of typed donors differed by locus: about 629-630 for A, B, C, DRB1 and DQB1; some 500 for DQA1; 606 for DPA1; and some 450 for DPB1. Rather than using new phenotypic data, the later analysis identified candidate immune exposures from TCR beta sequences and from how often those sequences occurred across donors. In an earlier analysis of 587 of the donors, high-throughput TCR beta sequencing was used to judge whether each TCR beta V gene segment behaved as functional or pseudogenic. In addition to the first cohort of roughly 670 subjects, a separate validation cohort of approximately 130 different subjects was used. All discovery cohort repertoires had been generated using a single sequencing platform. Among the approximately 430 genotyped donors, under 90% belonged to the genetic ancestry cluster associated with self-reported Caucasian donors. To predict cytomegalovirus infection status, the study brought together high-throughput TCR immunosequencing, statistical association of individual TCRs with disease status, and machine learning. Class I and class II HLA loci were covered by the typing at four-digit resolution. In a later genetic analysis, genome-wide SNP genotypes for about 65% of the 666 donors were used, and that subset was treated as a discovery cohort. Alongside the repertoire data, information on donor age, sex, ethnicity and CMV serostatus was compiled.

For this clone: Its antigen is currently not known. The sample holds no much larger clone one base away, and base qualities are not on file.

Paper-wide results and their limitations: For the cohort, immune exposure information was limited to CMV serostatus. A total of 150 or so TCR beta chains were listed by the study as associated with cytomegalovirus. Sequencing depth was assumed to be roughly uniform across donors in the presence/absence analyses, though that assumption may not hold. A further reported finding was that TCR beta sequences accurately predicted the HLA-A and HLA-B alleles for most subjects in the first cohort. A cluster of highly shared sequence variants was judged likely to be a technical artifact of the sequencing pipeline. Some IMGT-functional V segments, including TRBV6-2 and TRBV6-3, could not be distinguished by the 87-base-pair reads and were therefore excluded. In a later analysis, 15,000 to 20,000 TCR beta sequences were associated with specific HLA alleles at a false discovery rate of 0.05. According to a later analysis, parvovirus B19, influenza, CMV and Epstein-Barr virus appeared linked to several top co-occurrence clusters. In a later genetic analysis, a missense DCLRE1C variant was associated with V-gene and J-gene trimming of TCR beta chains, and the association was replicated in an independent cohort. In a later analysis, TCR association rates were found to vary across HLA loci, with the most associated TCRs seen for DRB1 alleles and the fewest for HLA-C alleles. Linkage disequilibrium might explain the correlated functional status among segregating V segments, but an unknown experimental factor could not be excluded. An earlier analysis of 587 of the donors showed that most TCR beta V segments appeared in productive rearrangements either about 87% or about 30% of the time, which broadly matched IMGT annotations. Compared with equally common non-associated chains, HLA-associated TCR beta chains in a later analysis were more clonally expanded and had lower generation probabilities. A later analysis found that most CMV-associated TCR beta chains appeared HLA-restricted, with HLA associations seemingly driven largely by CMV exposure. Because some donors lacked HLA typing at each locus, the association tests relied only on the typed subset. When HLA alleles, especially DR and DQ, strongly co-occurred, TCR associations were difficult to assign to individual alleles. In a later genetic analysis, fewer N-insertions in productive TCRs were reported among donors in an Asian-associated ancestry cluster than the roughly 700-donor mean. The authors suggested that the approach could potentially be generalized to other disease states and immunological phenotypes. In both the original and validation cohorts, the classifier was reported to diagnose cytomegalovirus status with high specificity and sensitivity. Because counts were too low, roughly 16 rarely observed V segments, including chromosome 9 orphons, were excluded from the earlier analysis of under 650 of the donors. Across donors, most TCR sequences were observed very rarely, whereas some public TCRs were present in many individuals. In this cohort, only TCR beta chains were sequenced, and detectable features were limited by the absence of alpha or paired-chain data. In vitro tests confirmed that three of the cytomegalovirus-associated TCR beta chains recognize cytomegalovirus antigens.

The library came from the immunoSEQ multiplex PCR assay. For the multiplex PCR, a mixture combining 60 forward primers for TCR Vbeta segments and 13 reverse primers for TCR Jbeta segments was used. A multiplex PCR assay on genomic DNA amplified the CDR3 region of rearranged TCR beta genes. On the Illumina HiSeq System, the amplified TCR beta libraries were sequenced as 87-base-pair reads. The published analysis was carried out like this. A later analysis counted 75 million to 100 million unique TCR beta chains across the 550 to 800 repertoires, and around 9.9 million of these chains were shared by at least two donors. To remove PCR and sequencing errors, raw reads were error-corrected and collapsed into unique sequences using a nearest-neighbor algorithm that merged closely related sequences. Alignment of CDR3 sequences to IMGT reference sequences was used to assign V, D and J gene segments. Each retained sequence needed at least a six-nucleotide match to both a V gene segment and a J gene segment. Rearrangements were called productive when the CDR3 lacked stop codons and stayed in frame with V and J; all others were non-productive. Following IMGT convention, CDR3 was defined as the stretch from the second conserved V-encoded cysteine to the conserved J-encoded phenylalanine. In an earlier analysis of more than 550 of the donors, sequences lacking an unambiguous match to a single V gene segment were excluded. In an earlier analysis of approximately 590 of the donors, V segments were called functional above 56.7% productive rearrangements and were called segregating when the between-donor standard deviation exceeded 5%. A statistical classification framework was built for diagnosing cytomegalovirus status from the catalog of TCR beta chain sequences. In a later analysis, TCR nucleotide sequences were compared against IMGT/GENE-DB human TR gene sequences so that V and J genes could be assigned. In a later analysis, CDR3 sequences and most-parsimonious VDJ recombination scenarios were assigned using the TCRdist pipeline. In a later analysis, each TCR beta chain was defined by its CDR3 amino acid sequence together with its V-gene family, and reads lacking a unique V-gene family were excluded. To address suspected cross-contamination and a sequencing artifact, a later analysis removed roughly 640 highly shared, low-generation-probability nucleotide sequences. In a later analysis, a clonal expansion index was calculated for each public chain from normalized within-repertoire ranks of inferred template counts. In a later analysis, generation probabilities were computed with a VDJ recombination model fitted to out-of-frame rearrangements, and the resulting probabilities were checked against IGoR. In a later analysis, TCR-TCR, TCR-HLA and TCR-CMV co-occurrence was scored with hypergeometric tests, and a repertoire-size bias correction was applied to TCR pairs. False discovery rates were estimated in a later analysis by permuting HLA or CMV assignments 20 times. A later analysis grouped co-occurring TCRs with DBSCAN, adding TCRdist sequence similarity when clustering within HLA-allele-positive subsets. Repertoires with fewer than 30,000 or more than 120,000 public chains, plus five repertoires with anomalous nucleotide sharing, were excluded from co-occurrence clustering. TCRdb took this table from immuneACCESS and kept in-frame rearrangements with V and J called. Such tables lack part of the clones; where checked against another copy, unresolved V genes explain under half of the gap, and the rest is unexplained. V and J calls and clone size come straight from that table; D and trimming were deduced from the DNA. A total of roughly 100,000 clones appear in this sample, approximately 87% of them only once. 2% to 3% of the sample is held by the ten biggest clonotypes.

V is reduced by 4 bases and J by 2 bases, leaving a spacing of 13 bases between them. From cysteine to phenylalanine, the CDR3 is 14 amino acids long. Left in the record is the CDR3 DNA by itself, 42 bases read in frame from the first base. Via the germline V gene (reference sequence), CDR1 is SGHKS and CDR2 YYEKEE. The cohort consisted of more than 650 healthy bone marrow donors. All cohort members were sampled while nominally healthy, although unrecorded immune exposures were likely present. The donor tested CMV seronegative, placing the donor among the approximately 400 seronegative members of the cohort. Every donor gave a peripheral blood sample, and the peripheral blood mononuclear cells from that sample were used for TCR beta sequencing. The Qiagen DNeasy Blood Extraction Kit was used to extract genomic DNA from the blood cell samples.

The origin of this receptor is a man in his forties in good health and CMV-seronegative. Input material: PBMCs. This sequence uses TRBV5-5 and TRBJ2-7; TRBD2 is perhaps the D gene, given 6 matching bases. Read as DNA, the sequence is TGTGCCAGCAGCAGGTTCGGGGGAACCTACGAGCAGTACTTC. Translated, it gives CASSRFGGTYEQYF.